The present T cell receptor beta chain was sequenced within a study of CD8+ T cells in alopecia areata. Specified treatment: oral pan-JAK inhibitor, 5-10 mg twice daily. Sampling of alopecia areata patients yielded lesional scalp punch biopsies as well as peripheral blood. Worth noting for this clone: Its antigen remains unidentified. Germline and junction disagree at one end, which may indicate a read error.

This CDR3 is 12 amino acids long. Germline V gene lookup returns CDR1 GTSNPN and CDR2 SVGIG (reference sequence). RNA was isolated and reverse transcribed to cDNA, the sequencing template. The assay was immunoSEQ multiplex PCR, and TCRdb's table has in-frame clones only and misses some. This table has about 250,000 clones, roughly 63% appearing once. General study findings and limits: Scalp samples also contribute reads from the resident alphabeta T cells found in normal skin. Especially in alopecia totalis/universalis, lesional scalp showed greater clonality than normal scalp did.

The chain recombines TRBV30 with TRBJ1-2, with 11 bases matching TRBD1. The material was CD4+ T cells sorted from blood, obtained around week 53, from a patient treated with tofacitinib. The clonotype comes from a human donor with alopecia areata. CDR3 sequence: CAWSRTDRGLSF. CDR3 bases: TGTGCCTGGAGTAGGACGGACAGGGGGCTTAGTTTC.